The rows below give T cell receptor beta chains drawn from one sample of a study of human T cells and chemical hapten exposure. TCRdb recomputed calls from the RACE reads with MiXCR, one row per CDR3 protein. The data show roughly 100,000 distinct CDR3 sequences, around 34% seen once. Material: whole blood, obtained in connection with sensitization to the hapten diphenylcyclopropenone (DPC). Receptor source: a man between 35 and 55 years old with alopecia areata. Some clones in this sample may be carry-over from other donors' samples. Both conserved end residues are part of each CDR3. A D gene is named only where the DNA matches it firmly. Clone sizes are given selectively: once, few, many, or a class where the clone is expanded.

D	length	V	J	size	DNA	CDR3
TRBD2	15	TRBV7-9	TRBJ2-5	NA	TGTGCCAGCAGCCCCCAGTCCCTAGCGGGAGAGACCCAGTACTTC	CASSPQSLAGETQYF
NA	12	TRBV29-1	TRBJ1-1	NA	TGCAGCGCCGGGACACTTAACACTGAAGCTTTCTTT	CSAGTLNTEAFF
NA	14	TRBV20-1	TRBJ2-1	NA	TGCAGTGCTAGAACGGTAAATAGGGACAATGAGCAGTTCTTC	CSARTVNRDNEQFF
TRBD1	14	TRBV4-2	TRBJ1-6	few	TGTGCCAGCAGCCACGACAGGGATAATTCACCCCTCCACTTT	CASSHDRDNSPLHF
NA	14	TRBV5-4	TRBJ2-2	few	TGTGCCAGCAGCTTGGATTCCACGGTCGGGGAGCTGTTTTTT	CASSLDSTVGELFF
NA	15	TRBV6-5	TRBJ1-3	few	TGTGCCAGCAGTCCTGGACGATCCTCTGGAAACACCATATATTTT	CASSPGRSSGNTIYF
TRBD1	16	TRBV19	TRBJ1-5	NA	TGTGCCAGTACCCGGACCGACAGGGCGAGCAATCAGCCCCAGCATTTT	CASTRTDRASNQPQHF
TRBD2	15	TRBV20-1	TRBJ2-3	many	TGCAGTGCTCGGGGACTAGCGGGAGATTTAGATACGCAGTATTTT	CSARGLAGDLDTQYF
TRBD1	15	TRBV6-5	TRBJ1-4	NA	TGTGCCAGCAGTTCCCCGGGACAGGGGAGGGAAAAACTGTTTTTT	CASSSPGQGREKLFF
NA	11	TRBV6-1	TRBJ2-1	few	TGTGCCAGCAGTGACATGAGGAGGCAGTTCTTC	CASSDMRRQFF